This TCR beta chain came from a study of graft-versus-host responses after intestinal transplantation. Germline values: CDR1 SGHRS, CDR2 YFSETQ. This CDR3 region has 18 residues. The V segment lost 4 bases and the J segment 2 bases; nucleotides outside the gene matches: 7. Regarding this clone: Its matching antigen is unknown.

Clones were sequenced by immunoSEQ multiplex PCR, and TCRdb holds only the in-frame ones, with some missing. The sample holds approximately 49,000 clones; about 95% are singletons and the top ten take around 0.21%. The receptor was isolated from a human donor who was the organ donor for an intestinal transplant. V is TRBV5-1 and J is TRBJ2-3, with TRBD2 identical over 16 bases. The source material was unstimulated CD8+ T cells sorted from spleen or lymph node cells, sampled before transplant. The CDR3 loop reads CASSLGLAGGPPTDTQYF. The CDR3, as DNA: TGCGCCAGCAGCCTGGGACTAGCGGGGGGGCCTCCCACAGATACGCAGTATTTT.